Each of the 31 T cell receptor beta chains below was sequenced from the same sample in a study of blood T cell repertoires in COVID-19. Data came from immunoSEQ multiplex PCR; TCRdb stores just in-frame clones and leaves some out. The repertoire holds some 66,000 clones, with around 84% as singletons. Sequenced material: peripheral blood. Receptor source: a man aged 50-60 years with active COVID-19.

This sequence joins TRBV27 and TRBJ2-2; 9 bases match TRBD1. Germline CDR1 is MNHEY and CDR2 is SMNVEV (reference sequence). V dropped 4 bases and J dropped 4; count of bases not matched to a gene: 13. The CDR3 contains 18 residues. DNA of the CDR3: TGTGCCAGCAGTTCCTACTATCGACAGGGGGAGGTCACCGGGGAGCTGTTTTTT. Its translation is CASSSYYRQGEVTGELFF.

The chain combines TRBV27 with TRBJ2-2; TRBD1 is a possible D gene (6 bases). This CDR3 spans 13 amino acids. V was trimmed by 4 bases and J by 6 bases, leaving 9 bases between them. Germline lookup yields CDR1 MNHEY and CDR2 SMNVEV (reference sequence). The CDR3 DNA follows: TGTGCCAGCAGTTCCACAGGGCCCGGGGAGCTGTTTTTT. This sequence encodes CASSSTGPGELFF.

The V and J genes are TRBV11-2 and TRBJ2-7, with unresolved D. From germline, CDR1 is SGHAT and CDR2 FQNNGV. V was clipped by 2 bases and J by 3 bases, with 8 bases between them. The CDR3 runs 13 residues. DNA of the CDR3: TGTGCCAGCAGCTTAAGCGCGGTCTACGAGCAGTACTTC. Its protein product is CASSLSAVYEQYF.

CDR3 residues: CASSLWTSGGDSAQYF. In DNA form, the CDR3 reads TGCGCCAGCAGCTTATGGACTAGCGGGGGGGATTCGGCCCAGTACTTC. The chain employs TRBV5-1 and TRBJ2-5; 15 bases are shared with TRBD2. Germline CDR1 reads SGHRS; CDR2 reads YFSETQ. The CDR3 has 16 residues. V gave up 2 bases and J gave up 9 bases; unmatched junction bases: 8.

The chain couples TRBV19 to TRBJ2-5; 7 positions agree with TRBD2. J was trimmed by 5 bases and V by 6 bases; bases with no gene match: 6. The CDR3 consists of 13 residues. Germline CDR1 is LNHDA and CDR2 is SQIVND (reference sequence). The CDR3 bases are TGTGCCAGTAGGAGGGGAGGGCTCGAGACCCAGTACTTC. Translation: CASRRGGLETQYF.

CDR3 residues: CASSFRGNEKLFF. In nucleotides, the CDR3 is TGTGCCAGCAGTTTTCGAGGAAATGAAAAACTGTTTTTT. This rearrangement joins TRBV12-3 or TRBV12-4 to TRBJ1-4; D is uncertain. The length of the CDR3 is 13 residues. Trimming shortened V by 3 bases and J by 5 bases, and 7 bases separated the two germline ends.

The chain joins TRBV11-2 to TRBJ1-4; no clear D. CDR1 is SGHAT, CDR2 FQNNGV, per germline. Trimming took 3 bases from V and 5 from J, leaving 13 bases between them. The CDR3 sequence is 15 residues long. CDR3 in amino acids: CASSLAGSFNEKLFF. CDR3 nucleotides: TGTGCCAGCAGCTTGGCAGGATCCTTCAATGAAAAACTGTTTTTT.

This clone has more than one count but fewer than ten. The chain couples TRBV27 to TRBJ2-7; no reliable D call. V was clipped by 4 bases and J by 2 bases, with 12 bases between them. Germline lookup yields CDR1 MNHEY and CDR2 SMNVEV (reference sequence). The length of the CDR3 is 14 residues. CDR3 DNA sequence: TGTGCCAGCAGTTCGGCAGGCTTCCCCTACGAGCAGTACGTC. As protein: CASSSAGFPYEQYV.

This sequence joins TRBV9 and TRBJ2-3; TRBD1 matches 10 bases. This CDR3 is built from 16 residues. From germline, CDR1 is SGDLS and CDR2 YYNGEE. V dropped 2 bases and J dropped 2; count of bases not matched to a gene: 5. CDR3 in DNA: TGTGCCAGCAGCGTCGGGACAGGGGATCCCACAGATACGCAGTATTTT. Amino acid sequence: CASSVGTGDPTDTQYF.

The rearrangement joins TRBV6-5 to TRBJ2-2; D perhaps matches TRBD2 (6 bases). The CDR3 contains 15 residues. Germline CDR1 and CDR2: MNHEY and SVGAGI. Between the trimmed V and J ends, which lost 6 bases and 1 base, there was a span of 12 bases. The CDR3 here is CASSPGTGNTGELFF. The CDR3 nucleotides are TGTGCCAGCAGCCCCGGGACTGGGAACACCGGGGAGCTGTTTTTT.

This clone turned up a few times. The chain has TRBV5-4 and TRBJ2-1; weak D call: TRBD1 (5 bases). Germline V lookup: CDR1 SGHNT, CDR2 YYREEE (reference sequence). Trimming removed 4 bases from V and 0 bases from J, with 11 bases in between. The CDR3 extends over 15 amino acids. CDR3 amino acids: CASSQTVGSYNEQFF. The DNA of the CDR3 is TGTGCCAGCAGCCAGACAGTTGGCTCCTACAATGAGCAGTTCTTC.

The gene calls are TRBV2 and TRBJ1-6; D perhaps matches TRBD1 (6 bases). Per germline, CDR1 SNHLY and CDR2 FYNNEI. The V end was cut by 6 bases, the J end by 7 bases, with 13 bases between. This CDR3 is 14 amino acids long. CDR3 sequence reads: CASSVDRRNSPLHF. CDR3 coding DNA: TGTGCCAGCAGCGTAGACAGGCGGAATTCACCCCTCCACTTT.

This chain's CDR3 is CASTKTWGGGTWNEQFF. DNA of the CDR3: TGTGCCAGCACCAAAACGTGGGGGGGAGGGACTTGGAATGAGCAGTTCTTC. J is TRBJ2-1 and V is TRBV2, with TRBD2 identical over 7 bases. J was trimmed by 7 bases and V by 7 bases; bases with no gene match: 19. CDR3 length: 17 amino acids. The germline V gene has CDR1 SNHLY and CDR2 FYNNEI.

The chain couples TRBV7-9 to TRBJ1-2, with D maybe TRBD1 (6 bases). Germline V gene lookup returns CDR1 SEHNR and CDR2 FQNEAQ (reference sequence). The CDR3 runs 13 residues. V lost 5 bases to trimming and J lost 5 bases, with 12 bases between them. CDR3 amino acids: CASSPTGPYGYTF. The CDR3 DNA is TGTGCCAGCAGCCCCACAGGGCCATATGGCTACACCTTC. Together with reference TRBV7-9 and TRBJ1-2, the CDR3 gives the full variable domain: DTGVSQNPRHKITKRGQNVTFRCDPISEHNRLYWYRQTLGQGPEFLTYFQNEAQLEKSRLLSDRFSAERPKGSFSTLEIQRTEQGDSAMYLCASSPTGPYGYTFGSGTRLTVV.

This clone was detected only a few times. The CDR3 coding sequence is TGTGCCAGCAGCCGAGGGAGCGCCAGTGGCTACACCTTC. Translated: CASSRGSASGYTF. This chain connects TRBV11-2 to TRBJ1-2, with D unclear. The CDR3 runs to 13 residues. Trimming left V 5 bases short and J 7 bases short, with 14 bases between. Germline V gives CDR1 SGHAT, CDR2 FQNNGV. The full variable domain, in which reference TRBV11-2 and TRBJ1-2 provide the parts outside the CDR3, is EAGVAQSPRYKIIEKRQSVAFWCNPISGHATLYWYQQILGQGPKLLIQFQNNGVVDDSQLPKDRFSAERLKGVDSTLKIQPAKLEDSAVYLCASSRGSASGYTFGSGTRLTVV.

The CDR3 DNA follows: TGTGCCAGCAGCCCATCGGGACTAGCGGACACAGATACGCAGTATTTT. Protein sequence: CASSPSGLADTDTQYF. This chain connects TRBV11-3 to TRBJ2-3; 11 bases line up with TRBD2. This CDR3 region has 16 residues. Germline V gene lookup returns CDR1 SGHNT and CDR2 YENEEA. J gave up 2 bases and V 5 bases, and 6 bases lay outside the gene matches.

The count of this clone is one. The chain recombines TRBV6-5 with TRBJ2-7, with no clear D. The CDR3 is 13 amino acids. CDR1 is MNHEY, CDR2 SVGAGI, per germline. The V and J ends lost 6 bases and 0 bases respectively, with 9 bases between them. The CDR3: CASRAVSSYEQYV. CDR3 nucleotides: TGTGCCAGCAGGGCGGTCAGCTCCTACGAGCAGTACGTC.

The gene calls are TRBV7-9 and TRBJ2-2; 11 bases match TRBD2. V shed 3 bases, J shed 2 bases, and the junction held 5 bases outside the gene matches. Germline V gene sequence: CDR1 SEHNR, CDR2 FQNEAQ (reference sequence). CDR3 size: 17 residues. CDR3 residues: CASSLGLAVINTGELFF. The CDR3 DNA sequence: TGTGCCAGCAGCTTGGGACTAGCGGTTATAAACACCGGGGAGCTGTTTTTT.

This clone came up once. The chain combines TRBV7-8 with TRBJ1-2, with D uncertain. This CDR3 spans 14 amino acids. Per the germline V gene, CDR1 is SGHVS and CDR2 is FQNEAQ. The V end lost 1 base, the J end lost 8 bases, and 14 bases lay between the germline ends. CDR3 region: CASSLGLDTRGYTF. Here the CDR3 DNA reads TGTGCCAGCAGCTTAGGACTCGATACCCGGGGCTACACCTTC.

J is TRBJ1-3 and V is TRBV3-1 (or the pseudogene TRBV3-2), with 8 bases that match TRBD1. The CDR3 covers 16 residues. Germline CDR1 LGHDT, CDR2 YNNKEL (reference sequence). V lost 3 bases and J lost 2; bases outside the gene matches: 6. The CDR3 bases are TGTGCCAGCAGCCATACCGGGACAGGAGCTGGAAACACCATATATTTT. Translated: CASSHTGTGAGNTIYF.

The genes are TRBV2 and TRBJ1-5, with D perhaps matching TRBD1 (5 bases). CDR3 length: 13 amino acids. Per the germline V gene, CDR1 is SNHLY and CDR2 is FYNNEI. Trimming left V 6 bases short and J 4 bases short, with 10 bases between. The CDR3 region is CASSRDRNQPQHF. The CDR3 coding sequence is TGTGCCAGCAGCCGCGACAGAAATCAGCCCCAGCATTTT.

This clone came up once. J is TRBJ2-4 and V is TRBV21-1; TRBD1, the table's D call, lacks a check against the DNA. TRBV21-1 is a pseudogene locus. The CDR3 runs 14 residues. CDR3 bases: TGTGCCAGTGCCCCCCGCAGAGCCAAAAACATTCAGTACTTC. Encoded protein: CASAPRRAKNIQYF.

The gene calls are TRBV5-5 and TRBJ1-2; 7 positions agree with TRBD1. Germline lookup yields CDR1 SGHKS and CDR2 YYEKEE (reference sequence). J gave up 8 bases and V 1 base, and 8 bases lay outside the gene matches. The CDR3 contains 14 residues. CDR3 protein: CASSLSDRVEGYTF. The CDR3 DNA follows: TGTGCCAGCAGCTTGTCTGACAGGGTGGAAGGCTACACCTTC. Full variable domain (outside the CDR3, taken from reference TRBV5-5 and TRBJ1-2): DAGVTQSPTHLIKTRGQQVTLRCSPISGHKSVSWYQQVLGQGPQFIFQYYEKEERGRGNFPDRFSARQFPNYSSELNVNALLLGDSALYLCASSLSDRVEGYTFGSGTRLTVV.

The chain is built from TRBV18 and TRBJ2-3, with 10 positions matching TRBD2. CDR1 is KGHSH, CDR2 LQKENI, per germline. V trimming: 4 bases; J trimming: 4 bases; junction bases outside the gene matches: 8. The CDR3 spans 16 residues. The CDR3 bases are TGTGCCAGCTCACGTGCTAGCGGGAGAGACGCAGATACGCAGTATTTT. Encoded protein: CASSRASGRDADTQYF.

This clone has only a few counts. The chain employs TRBV5-6 and TRBJ2-1; D gene unclear. Trimming took 0 bases from V and 5 from J, leaving 6 bases between them. This CDR3 has 13 residues. Germline loops: CDR1 SGHDT, CDR2 YYEEEE. CDR3 DNA sequence: TGTGCCAGCAGCTTGGACTCTAACAATGAGCAGTTCTTC. Translation gives CASSLDSNNEQFF.

The J gene is TRBJ2-7, the V gene TRBV6-5, with 10 bases identical to TRBD1. Germline loops: CDR1 MNHEY, CDR2 SVGAGI. Unmatched junction bases numbered 1, after V lost 2 bases and J lost 3 bases. This CDR3 contains 14 residues. This CDR3 is CASSYRDRGYEQYV. DNA for the CDR3: TGTGCCAGCAGTTACAGGGACAGGGGCTACGAGCAGTACGTC.

The chain carries TRBV25-1 and TRBJ1-6, with 10 bases aligning to TRBD1. Germline V gene data show CDR1 as MGHDK and CDR2 as SYGVNS. The CDR3 runs 15 residues. V shed 2 bases, J shed 8 bases, and the junction held 3 bases outside the gene matches. Here the CDR3 reads CASSETTGGYSPLHF. The CDR3 DNA reads TGTGCCAGCAGTGAAACGACAGGGGGCTATTCACCCCTCCACTTT.

This clone is judged medium-sized. This chain joins TRBV18 and TRBJ2-1; 9 bases are a match to TRBD1. Trimming at V came to 8 bases and at J to 2 bases, leaving 7 bases not matched to a gene. This CDR3 contains 15 residues. Germline CDR1 KGHSH, CDR2 LQKENI. The CDR3: CASATTGGTYNEQFF. The DNA of the CDR3 is TGTGCCAGCGCTACGACAGGGGGAACCTACAATGAGCAGTTCTTC.

This rearrangement joins TRBV19 to TRBJ1-2; 10 positions agree with TRBD1. The germline V gene encodes CDR1 LNHDA and CDR2 SQIVND (reference sequence). The CDR3 is 14 amino acids. V was pared by 5 bases and J by 7 bases, with 7 bases of the junction left unmatched. CDR3 nucleotide sequence: TGTGCCAGTAGTGGAATCGGACAGGGGGGTGGCTACACCTTC. Protein: CASSGIGQGGGYTF.

V usage is TRBV29-1 and J usage is TRBJ1-1; 11 bases agree with TRBD1. Germline V gene sequence: CDR1 SQVTM, CDR2 ANQGSEA. J lost 1 base, V lost 6 bases, and 1 base had no gene match. The CDR3 totals 13 residues. The CDR3 spells CSVGTGGNTEAFF. The CDR3 DNA is TGCAGCGTGGGGACAGGGGGGAACACTGAAGCTTTCTTT.

The chain links TRBV9 to TRBJ1-3; perhaps TRBD1 as D (5 bases). V was clipped by 3 bases and J by 5 bases, with 15 bases between them. In germline, CDR1 is SGDLS, CDR2 YYNGEE. CDR3 size: 15 residues. The CDR3 region is CASSAQVAGRNTIYF. The CDR3 DNA reads TGTGCCAGCAGCGCCCAGGTGGCAGGGAGAAACACCATATATTTT.